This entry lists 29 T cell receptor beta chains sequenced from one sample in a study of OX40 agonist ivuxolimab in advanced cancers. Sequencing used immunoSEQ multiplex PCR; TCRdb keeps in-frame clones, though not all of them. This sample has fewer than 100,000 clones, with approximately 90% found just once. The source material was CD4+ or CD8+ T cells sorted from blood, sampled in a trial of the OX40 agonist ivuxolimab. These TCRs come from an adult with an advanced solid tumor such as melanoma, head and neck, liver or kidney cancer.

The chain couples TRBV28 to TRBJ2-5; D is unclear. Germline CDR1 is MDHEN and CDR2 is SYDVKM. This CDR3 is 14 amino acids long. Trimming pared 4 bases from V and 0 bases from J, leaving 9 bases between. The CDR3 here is CASSSWTDQETQYF. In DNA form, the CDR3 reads TGTGCCAGCAGTTCTTGGACGGACCAAGAGACCCAGTACTTC.

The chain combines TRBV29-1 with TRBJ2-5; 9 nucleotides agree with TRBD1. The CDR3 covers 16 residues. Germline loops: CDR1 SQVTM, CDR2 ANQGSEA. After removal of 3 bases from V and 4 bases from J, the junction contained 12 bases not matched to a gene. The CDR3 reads CSVDPGQGKRGETQYF. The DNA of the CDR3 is TGCAGCGTTGACCCGGGACAGGGCAAACGTGGAGAGACCCAGTACTTC.

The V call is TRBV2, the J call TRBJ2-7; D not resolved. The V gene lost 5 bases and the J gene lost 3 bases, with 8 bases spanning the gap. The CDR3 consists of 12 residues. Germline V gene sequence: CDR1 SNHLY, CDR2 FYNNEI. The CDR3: CASSLESYEQYF. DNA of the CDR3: TGTGCCAGCAGTTTGGAAAGCTACGAGCAGTACTTC.

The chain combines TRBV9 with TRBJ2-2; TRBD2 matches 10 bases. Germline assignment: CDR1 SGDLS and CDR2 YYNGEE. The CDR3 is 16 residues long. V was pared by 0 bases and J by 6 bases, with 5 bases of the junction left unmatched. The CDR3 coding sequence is TGTGCCAGCAGCGTAGCCCTAGCGGGAGTCGCCGGGGAGCTGTTTTTT. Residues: CASSVALAGVAGELFF.

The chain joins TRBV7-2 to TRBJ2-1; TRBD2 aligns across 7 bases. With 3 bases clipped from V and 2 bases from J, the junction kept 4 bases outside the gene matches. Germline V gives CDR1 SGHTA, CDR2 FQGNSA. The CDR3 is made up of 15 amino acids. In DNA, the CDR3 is TGTGCCAGCAGCTTTCGCGGGAGCCCCTACAATGAGCAGTTCTTC. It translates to CASSFRGSPYNEQFF.

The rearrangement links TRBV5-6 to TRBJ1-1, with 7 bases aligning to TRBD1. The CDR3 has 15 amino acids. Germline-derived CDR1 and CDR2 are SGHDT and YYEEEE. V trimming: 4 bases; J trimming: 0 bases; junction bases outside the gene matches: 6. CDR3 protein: CASSTRDRLNTEAFF. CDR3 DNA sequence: TGTGCCAGCAGCACGCGGGACAGACTGAACACTGAAGCTTTCTTT. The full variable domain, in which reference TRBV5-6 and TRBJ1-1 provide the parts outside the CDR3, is DAGVTQSPTHLIKTRGQQVTLRCSPKSGHDTVSWYQQALGQGPQFIFQYYEEEERQRGNFPDRFSGHQFPNYSSELNVNALLLGDSALYLCASSTRDRLNTEAFFGQGTRLTVV.

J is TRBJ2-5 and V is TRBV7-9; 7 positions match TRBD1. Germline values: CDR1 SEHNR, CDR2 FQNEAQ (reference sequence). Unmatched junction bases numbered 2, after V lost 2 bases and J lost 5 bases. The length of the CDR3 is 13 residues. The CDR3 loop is CASSLSRGETQYF. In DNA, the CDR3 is TGTGCCAGCAGCTTATCCAGGGGGGAGACCCAGTACTTC.

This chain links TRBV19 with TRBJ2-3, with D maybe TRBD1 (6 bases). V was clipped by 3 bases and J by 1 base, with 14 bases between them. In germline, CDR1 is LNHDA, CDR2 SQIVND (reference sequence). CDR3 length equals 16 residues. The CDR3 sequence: CASSIGRGRGTDTQYF. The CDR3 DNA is TGTGCCAGTAGTATTGGCAGGGGCCGAGGCACAGATACGCAGTATTTT.

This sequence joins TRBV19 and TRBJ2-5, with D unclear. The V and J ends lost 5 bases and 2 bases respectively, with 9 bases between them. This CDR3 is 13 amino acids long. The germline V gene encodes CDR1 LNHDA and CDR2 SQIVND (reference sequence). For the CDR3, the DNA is TGTGCCAGTAGTGGGTGGCCACAAGAGACCCAGTACTTC. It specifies CASSGWPQETQYF.

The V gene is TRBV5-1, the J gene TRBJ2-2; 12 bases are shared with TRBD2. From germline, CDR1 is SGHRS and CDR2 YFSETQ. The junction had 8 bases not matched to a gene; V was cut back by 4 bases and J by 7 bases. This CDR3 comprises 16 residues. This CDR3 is CASSATSGRSGGELFF. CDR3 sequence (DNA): TGCGCCAGCAGCGCAACTAGCGGGAGGTCTGGCGGGGAGCTGTTTTTT.

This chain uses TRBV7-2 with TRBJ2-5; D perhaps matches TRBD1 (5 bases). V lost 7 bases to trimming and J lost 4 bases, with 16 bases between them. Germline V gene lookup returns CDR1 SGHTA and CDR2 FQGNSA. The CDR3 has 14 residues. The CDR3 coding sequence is TGTGCCAGCACTCAATCGTATAGGGGAGAGACCCAGTACTTC. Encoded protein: CASTQSYRGETQYF.

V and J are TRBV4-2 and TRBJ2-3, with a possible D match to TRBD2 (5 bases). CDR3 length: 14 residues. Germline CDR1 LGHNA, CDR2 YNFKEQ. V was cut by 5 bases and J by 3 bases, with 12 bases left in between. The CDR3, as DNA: TGTGCCAGCAGCGGAGGAGGTCTGACAGATACGCAGTATTTT. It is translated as CASSGGGLTDTQYF.

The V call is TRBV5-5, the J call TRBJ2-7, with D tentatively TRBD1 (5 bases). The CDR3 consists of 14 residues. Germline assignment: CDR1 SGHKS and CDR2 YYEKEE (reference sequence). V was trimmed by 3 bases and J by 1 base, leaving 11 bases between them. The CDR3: CASSSSTVSYEQYF. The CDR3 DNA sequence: TGTGCCAGCAGCTCTTCGACAGTTTCCTACGAGCAGTACTTC. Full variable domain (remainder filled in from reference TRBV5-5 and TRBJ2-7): DAGVTQSPTHLIKTRGQQVTLRCSPISGHKSVSWYQQVLGQGPQFIFQYYEKEERGRGNFPDRFSARQFPNYSSELNVNALLLGDSALYLCASSSSTVSYEQYFGPGTRLTVT.

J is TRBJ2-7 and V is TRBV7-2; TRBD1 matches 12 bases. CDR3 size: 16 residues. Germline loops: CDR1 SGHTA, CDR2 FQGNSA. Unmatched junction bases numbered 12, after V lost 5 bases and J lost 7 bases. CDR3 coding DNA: TGTGCCAGCAGCCGACGGTCCGGGACAGGGGGCCGGGAGCAGTACTTC. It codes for CASSRRSGTGGREQYF.

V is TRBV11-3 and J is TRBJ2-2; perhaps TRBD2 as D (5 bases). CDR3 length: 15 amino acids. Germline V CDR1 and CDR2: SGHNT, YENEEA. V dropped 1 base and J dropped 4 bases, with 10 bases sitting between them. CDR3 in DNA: TGTGCCAGCAGCTTAGGTGGGGAGAGCACCGGGGAGCTGTTTTTT. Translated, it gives CASSLGGESTGELFF.

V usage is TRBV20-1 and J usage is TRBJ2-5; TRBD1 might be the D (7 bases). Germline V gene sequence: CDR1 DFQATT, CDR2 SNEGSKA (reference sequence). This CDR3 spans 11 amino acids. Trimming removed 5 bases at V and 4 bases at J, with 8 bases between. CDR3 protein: CSAQGGETQYF. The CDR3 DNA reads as TGCAGTGCTCAGGGGGGAGAGACCCAGTACTTC.

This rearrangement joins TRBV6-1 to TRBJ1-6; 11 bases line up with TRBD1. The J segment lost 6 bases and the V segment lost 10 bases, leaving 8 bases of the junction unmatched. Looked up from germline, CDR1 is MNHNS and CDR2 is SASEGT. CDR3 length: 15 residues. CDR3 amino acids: CATRGDRGFNSPLHF. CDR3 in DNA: TGTGCCACCAGGGGGGACAGGGGGTTTAATTCACCCCTCCACTTT.

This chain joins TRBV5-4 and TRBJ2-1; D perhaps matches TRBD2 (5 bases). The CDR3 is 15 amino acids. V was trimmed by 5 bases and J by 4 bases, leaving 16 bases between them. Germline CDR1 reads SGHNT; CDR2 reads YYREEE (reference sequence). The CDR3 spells CASRSGLATYNEQFF. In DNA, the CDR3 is TGTGCCAGCAGAAGCGGACTGGCCACTTACAATGAGCAGTTCTTC.

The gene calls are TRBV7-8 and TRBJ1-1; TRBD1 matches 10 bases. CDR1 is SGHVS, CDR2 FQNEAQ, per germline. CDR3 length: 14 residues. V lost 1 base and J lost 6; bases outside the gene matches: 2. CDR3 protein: CASSLGDRGAEAFF. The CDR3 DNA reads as TGTGCCAGCAGCTTAGGGGACAGGGGCGCTGAAGCTTTCTTT.

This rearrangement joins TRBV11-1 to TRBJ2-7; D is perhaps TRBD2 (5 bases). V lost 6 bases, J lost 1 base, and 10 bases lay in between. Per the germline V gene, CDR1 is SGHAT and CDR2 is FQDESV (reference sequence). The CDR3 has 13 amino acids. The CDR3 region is CASRGLGSYEQYF. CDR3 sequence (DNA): TGTGCCAGCAGAGGACTCGGATCCTACGAGCAGTACTTC. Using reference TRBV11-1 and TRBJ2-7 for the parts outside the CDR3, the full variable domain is EAEVAQSPRYKITEKSQAVAFWCDPISGHATLYWYRQILGQGPELLVQFQDESVVDDSQLPKDRFSAERLKGVDSTLKIQPAELGDSAMYLCASRGLGSYEQYFGPGTRLTVT.

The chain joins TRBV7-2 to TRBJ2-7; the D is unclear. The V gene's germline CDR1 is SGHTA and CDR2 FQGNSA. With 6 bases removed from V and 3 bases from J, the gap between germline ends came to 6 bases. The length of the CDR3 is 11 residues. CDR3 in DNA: TGTGCCAGCAGAGGCTACTACGAGCAGTACTTC. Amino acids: CASRGYYEQYF. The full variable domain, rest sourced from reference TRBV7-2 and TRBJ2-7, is GAGVSQSPSNKVTEKGKDVELRCDPISGHTALYWYRQSLGQGLEFLIYFQGNSAPDKSGLPSDRFSAERTGGSVSTLTIQRTQQEDSAVYLCASRGYYEQYFGPGTRLTVT.

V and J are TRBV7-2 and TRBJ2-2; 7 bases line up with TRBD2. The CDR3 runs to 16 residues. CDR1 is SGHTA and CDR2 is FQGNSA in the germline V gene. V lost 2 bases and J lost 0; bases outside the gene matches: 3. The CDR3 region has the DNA TGTGCCAGCAGCTTATACGGGGGGTCGAACACCGGGGAGCTGTTTTTT. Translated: CASSLYGGSNTGELFF.

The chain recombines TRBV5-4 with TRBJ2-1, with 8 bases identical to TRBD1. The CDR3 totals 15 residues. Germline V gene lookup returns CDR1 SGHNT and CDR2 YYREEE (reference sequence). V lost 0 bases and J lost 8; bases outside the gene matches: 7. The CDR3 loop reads CASSLGRGRSDEQFF. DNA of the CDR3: TGTGCCAGCAGCTTGGGCAGGGGGCGTTCAGATGAGCAGTTCTTC.

CDR3 bases: TGCGCCAGCAGCCAAGGACGGACTGGAAAACTGTTTTTT. Translated, it gives CASSQGRTGKLFF. The chain uses TRBV4-3 and TRBJ1-4; D unresolved. Trimming stripped 1 base from V and 10 bases from J, with 10 bases between. Germline CDR1 reads LGHNA; CDR2 reads YSLEER. This CDR3 has 13 amino acids.

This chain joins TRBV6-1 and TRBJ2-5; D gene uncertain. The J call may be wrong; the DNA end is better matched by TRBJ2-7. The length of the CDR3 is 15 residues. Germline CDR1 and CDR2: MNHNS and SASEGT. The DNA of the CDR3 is TGTGCCAGCAGATCGGTGGAACACCCGGACTACGAGCAGTACTTC. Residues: CASRSVEHPDYEQYF.

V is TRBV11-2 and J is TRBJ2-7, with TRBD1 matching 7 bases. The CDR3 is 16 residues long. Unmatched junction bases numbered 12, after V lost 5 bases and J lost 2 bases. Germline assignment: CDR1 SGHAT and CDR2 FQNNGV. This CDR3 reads CASSPILGTETYEQYF. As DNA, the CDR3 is TGTGCCAGCAGCCCCATCCTCGGGACAGAGACCTACGAGCAGTACTTC.

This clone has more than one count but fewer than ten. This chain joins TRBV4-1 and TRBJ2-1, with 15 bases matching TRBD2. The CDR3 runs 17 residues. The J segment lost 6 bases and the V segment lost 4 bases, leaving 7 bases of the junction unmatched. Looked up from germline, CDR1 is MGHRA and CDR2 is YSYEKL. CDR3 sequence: CASSLRGLAGGSNEQFF. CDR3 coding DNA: TGCGCCAGCAGCCTTCGGGGACTAGCGGGAGGCAGCAATGAGCAGTTCTTC.

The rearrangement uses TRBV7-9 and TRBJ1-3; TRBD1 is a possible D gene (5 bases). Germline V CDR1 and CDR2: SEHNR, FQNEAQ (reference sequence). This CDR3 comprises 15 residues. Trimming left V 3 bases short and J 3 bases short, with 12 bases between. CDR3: CASSFTRGGGNTIYF. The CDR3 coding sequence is TGTGCCAGCAGCTTTACAAGGGGCGGTGGAAACACCATATATTTT.

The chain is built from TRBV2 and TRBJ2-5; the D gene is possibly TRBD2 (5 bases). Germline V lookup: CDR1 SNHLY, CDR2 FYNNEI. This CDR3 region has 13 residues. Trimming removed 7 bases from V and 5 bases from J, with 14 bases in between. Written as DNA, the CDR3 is TGTGCCAGCATACCAAACGGCGGGGAGACCCAGTACTTC. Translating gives CASIPNGGETQYF.